Presented here are 16 T cell receptor beta chains from one specimen sequenced in a study of CD8+CD57+ T cells in acquired aplastic anemia. The authors sequenced patients whose flow cytometry had shown CD8+CD57+ cell expansion. Profiling of TCR beta VDJ combinations and CDR3 sequences used genomic DNA as template. MiXCR, applied by TCRdb to the reads, yields one record per CDR3 protein. The sample consists of approximately 470,000 distinct CDR3 sequences, around 32% of them appearing once. Material: sorted CD4+, CD8+, or CD8+CD57+ T cells (not recorded which) from PBMCs. The receptor set was obtained from a human donor with aplastic anemia.

As concerns this clonotype: A single base separates this from a much larger clone, so it may be a read error. The chain links TRBV7-3 to TRBJ1-1, with D possibly being TRBD1 (6 bases). Between the trimmed V and J ends, which lost 4 bases and 4 bases, there was a span of 10 bases. The germline gives CDR1 SGHTA, CDR2 FQGTGA. The CDR3 runs 13 residues. The CDR3 loop is CASSSQGITEAFF. DNA for the CDR3: TGTGCCAGCAGCTCTCAGGGGATCACTGAAGCTTTCTTT. The variable domain in full, completed from reference TRBV7-3 and TRBJ1-1, reads GAGVSQTPSNKVTEKGKYVELRCDPISGHTALYWYRQSLGQGPEFLIYFQGTGAADDSGLPNDRFFAVRPEGSVSTLKIQRTERGDSAVYLCASSSQGITEAFFGQGTRLTVV.

The table lists this clonotype with a few counts. This sequence joins TRBV6-1 and TRBJ2-7; TRBD1 might be the D (6 bases). Looked up from germline, CDR1 is MNHNS and CDR2 is SASEGT. V was trimmed by 7 bases and J by 4 bases, leaving 17 bases between them. The length of the CDR3 is 14 residues. The CDR3 bases are TGTGCCAGCAATAAACGACAGGAATCATACGAGCAGTACTTC. Encoded protein: CASNKRQESYEQYF.

There are many counts of this clonotype. This chain uses TRBV29-1 with TRBJ2-7, with no clear D. V lost 4 bases, J lost 0 bases, and 10 bases lay in between. This CDR3 has 13 amino acids. The germline V gene encodes CDR1 SQVTM and CDR2 ANQGSEA. The DNA for the CDR3 is TGCAGCGTTGTTCTTACCGGCTCCTACGAGCAGTACTTC. Its translation is CSVVLTGSYEQYF.

In its sample, this clonotype was seen many times. The rearrangement links TRBV5-6 to TRBJ2-7; 9 positions agree with TRBD1. The CDR3 length is 15 residues. Germline CDR1 reads SGHDT; CDR2 reads YYEEEE. V trimming: 2 bases; J trimming: 4 bases; junction bases outside the gene matches: 7. The CDR3: CASSFWDRAGYEQYF. The CDR3 DNA follows: TGTGCCAGCAGCTTTTGGGACAGGGCGGGTTACGAGCAGTACTTC. The variable domain in full, with the rest retrieved from reference TRBV5-6 and TRBJ2-7, is DAGVTQSPTHLIKTRGQQVTLRCSPKSGHDTVSWYQQALGQGPQFIFQYYEEEERQRGNFPDRFSGHQFPNYSSELNVNALLLGDSALYLCASSFWDRAGYEQYFGPGTRLTVT.

The rearrangement joins TRBV19 to TRBJ1-2, with TRBD1 as a possible D gene (5 bases). Per germline, CDR1 LNHDA and CDR2 SQIVND (reference sequence). This CDR3 comprises 15 residues. The ends were cut back, 5 bases at V and 4 bases at J, with 17 bases in the middle. This CDR3 reads CASSPVGRGSYGYTF. CDR3 coding DNA: TGTGCCAGTAGTCCGGTGGGCCGGGGGAGCTATGGCTACACCTTC.

This clonotype was picked up many times. This sequence joins TRBV5-1 and TRBJ1-6; TRBD1 agrees at 10 bases. This CDR3 has 15 amino acids. The V gene's germline CDR1 is SGHRS and CDR2 YFSETQ. J was trimmed by 6 bases and V by 5 bases; bases with no gene match: 5. The CDR3 coding sequence is TGCGCCAGCAGAAACCGGACAGGGGGTAATTCACCCCTCCACTTT. Translated: CASRNRTGGNSPLHF. Combining the CDR3 with reference TRBV5-1 and TRBJ1-6 gives the whole variable domain KAGVTQTPRYLIKTRGQQVTLSCSPISGHRSVSWYQQTPGQGLQFLFEYFSETQRNKGNFPGRFSGRQFSNSRSEMNVSTLELGDSALYLCASRNRTGGNSPLHFGNGTRLTVT.

The chain links TRBV19 to TRBJ1-3; no definite D call. Germline CDR1 is LNHDA and CDR2 is SQIVND (reference sequence). V was clipped by 6 bases and J by 0 bases, with 15 bases between them. This CDR3 has 16 residues. The CDR3 protein is CASRFRQGNSGNTIYF. The CDR3 DNA reads TGTGCCAGTAGGTTCCGACAAGGGAACTCTGGAAACACCATATATTTT.

Remarks on this clonotype: Being one base from a much bigger clone, this may be a read error. Since no conserved phenylalanine or tryptophan closes the CDR3, a read error is the likely cause. V gene TRBV7-3 combines with J gene TRBJ1-1, with D maybe TRBD1 (5 bases). CDR1 is SGHTA and CDR2 is FQGTGA in the germline V gene. There are 14 residues in the CDR3. V was pared by 5 bases and J by 2 bases, with 12 bases between. CDR3 sequence: CASSAGGGNTEAFS. Written as DNA, the CDR3 is TGTGCCAGCAGCGCCGGGGGGGGAAACACTGAAGCTTTCTCT.

The V call is TRBV12-3 or TRBV12-4, the J call TRBJ1-5; a possible D gene is TRBD1 (5 bases). The J call could be wrong; TRBJ1-3 is a better fit for the DNA end. There are 14 residues in the CDR3. CDR3 sequence (DNA): TGTGCCAGCAGTTCCCGGGACCGCGGAAACACCATATATTTT. This encodes CASSSRDRGNTIYF.

The chain couples TRBV9 to TRBJ2-5; the match to TRBD1 covers 10 bases. CDR3 size: 14 residues. Germline trimming cut 3 bases from V and 5 bases from J; bases unmatched to any gene: 4. CDR1 and CDR2 from the germline V gene are SGDLS and YYNGEE. CDR3 residues: CASSGGDRGETQYF. The CDR3 DNA follows: TGTGCCAGCAGCGGGGGGGACAGGGGTGAGACCCAGTACTTC.

This clonotype was seen at least ten times. The chain couples TRBV20-1 to TRBJ1-2, with D maybe TRBD1 (5 bases). V lost 3 bases and J 8 bases, leaving 22 bases between the germline ends. The CDR3 consists of 15 residues. Germline CDR1 reads DFQATT; CDR2 reads SNEGSKA (reference sequence). The CDR3 region is CSASSTREEGRGYTF. The DNA of the CDR3 is TGCAGTGCTAGTAGTACCAGGGAGGAAGGGAGAGGCTACACCTTC.

The chain uses TRBV29-1 and TRBJ1-1; the match to TRBD1 covers 7 bases. The V and J ends lost 6 bases and 4 bases, in that order; junction bases with no gene match: 11. Germline CDR1 SQVTM, CDR2 ANQGSEA. The CDR3 is made up of 14 amino acids. The CDR3 here is CSVLPGPGGTEAFF. For the CDR3, the DNA is TGCAGCGTCTTACCGGGTCCAGGGGGCACTGAAGCTTTCTTT.

Regarding this clonotype: One end of the junction varies from germline; a read error may be responsible. The J gene is TRBJ1-2, the V gene TRBV19, with no clear D. CDR1 LNHDA and CDR2 SQIVND come from the germline V gene (reference sequence). This CDR3 is 14 amino acids long. Here the CDR3 DNA reads TGTGCCAGTAGCCTCATTGAGGGCCCCTATGGCTACGCCTTC. Amino acid sequence: CASSLIEGPYGYAF.

CDR3 sequence: CASSVEQNLPQHF. The CDR3 nucleotides are TGTGCCAGCAGTGTGGAGCAAAACCTGCCCCAGCATTTT. The V and J genes are TRBV6-1 and TRBJ1-5; D not certain. Germline CDR1 is MNHNS and CDR2 is SASEGT. CDR3 length: 13 residues. V was pared by 4 bases and J by 9 bases, with 13 bases between.

This clonotype was found many times. This chain joins TRBV20-1 and TRBJ1-2, with unresolved D. This CDR3 is 13 amino acids long. Trimming cost V 5 bases and J 4 bases, with 14 bases left between them. Germline lookup yields CDR1 DFQATT and CDR2 SNEGSKA (reference sequence). The CDR3: CSASGDWAYGYTF. CDR3 bases: TGCAGTGCTTCCGGAGACTGGGCCTATGGCTACACCTTC.

This clonotype has more than one count but fewer than ten. The rearrangement links TRBV19 to TRBJ1-2, with a possible D match to TRBD1 (6 bases). CDR3 length: 12 amino acids. V shed 10 bases and J shed 12 bases, with 21 bases lying between them. Germline V gene lookup returns CDR1 LNHDA and CDR2 SQIVND (reference sequence). CDR3 residues: CATKGQHSGNTF. CDR3 bases: TGTGCCACCAAGGGACAACACTCTGGAAACACCTTC.